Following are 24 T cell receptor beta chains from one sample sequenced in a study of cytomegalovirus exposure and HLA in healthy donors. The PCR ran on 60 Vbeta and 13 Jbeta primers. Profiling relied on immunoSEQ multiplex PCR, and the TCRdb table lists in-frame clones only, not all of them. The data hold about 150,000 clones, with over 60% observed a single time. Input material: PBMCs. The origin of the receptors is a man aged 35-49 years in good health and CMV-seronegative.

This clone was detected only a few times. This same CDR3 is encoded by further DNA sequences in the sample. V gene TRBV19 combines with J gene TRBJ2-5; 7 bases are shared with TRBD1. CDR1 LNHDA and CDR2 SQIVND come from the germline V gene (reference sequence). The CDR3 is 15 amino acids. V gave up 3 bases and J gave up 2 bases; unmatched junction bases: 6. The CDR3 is CASSIMGQTQETQYF. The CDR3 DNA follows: TGTGCCAGTAGTATTATGGGACAGACTCAAGAGACCCAGTACTTC. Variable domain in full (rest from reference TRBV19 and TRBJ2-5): DGGITQSPKYLFRKEGQNVTLSCEQNLNHDAMYWYRQDPGQGLRLIYYSQIVNDFQKGDIAEGYSVSREKKESFPLTVTSAQKNPTAFYLCASSIMGQTQETQYFGPGTRLLVL.

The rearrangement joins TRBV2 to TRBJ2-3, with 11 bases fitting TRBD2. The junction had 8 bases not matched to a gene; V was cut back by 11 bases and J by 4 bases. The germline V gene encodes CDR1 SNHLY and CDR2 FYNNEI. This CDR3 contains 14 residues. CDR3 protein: CAGSTSGRSDTQYF. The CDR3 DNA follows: TGTGCCGGGTCTACTAGCGGGAGATCAGATACGCAGTATTTT.

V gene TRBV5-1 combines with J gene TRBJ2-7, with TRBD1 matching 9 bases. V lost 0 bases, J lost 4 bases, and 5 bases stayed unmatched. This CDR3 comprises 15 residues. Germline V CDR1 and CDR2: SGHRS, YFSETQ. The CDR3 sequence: CASSLAGQGKYEQYF. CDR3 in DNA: TGCGCCAGCAGCTTGGCGGGACAGGGCAAGTACGAGCAGTACTTC.

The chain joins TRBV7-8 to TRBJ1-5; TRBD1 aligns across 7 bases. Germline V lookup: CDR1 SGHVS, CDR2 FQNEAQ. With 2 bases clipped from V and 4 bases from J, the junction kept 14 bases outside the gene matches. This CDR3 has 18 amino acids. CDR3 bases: TGTGCCAGCAGCTTAAGAGGCCGGGACAGAAGCCTTAATCAGCCCCAGCATTTT. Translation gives CASSLRGRDRSLNQPQHF.

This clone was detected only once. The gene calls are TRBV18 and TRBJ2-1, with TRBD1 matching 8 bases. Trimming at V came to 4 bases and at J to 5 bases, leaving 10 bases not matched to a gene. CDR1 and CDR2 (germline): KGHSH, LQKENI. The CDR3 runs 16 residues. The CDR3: CASSLTRQGMDNEQFF. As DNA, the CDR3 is TGTGCCAGCTCACTTACCCGACAGGGGATGGACAATGAGCAGTTCTTC.

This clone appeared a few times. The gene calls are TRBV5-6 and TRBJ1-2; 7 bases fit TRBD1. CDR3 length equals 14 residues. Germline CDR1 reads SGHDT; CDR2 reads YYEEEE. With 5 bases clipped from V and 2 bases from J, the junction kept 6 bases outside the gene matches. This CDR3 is CASSTTGMNYGYTF. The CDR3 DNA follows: TGTGCCAGCAGTACGACAGGGATGAACTATGGCTACACCTTC. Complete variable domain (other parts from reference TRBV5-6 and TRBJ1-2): DAGVTQSPTHLIKTRGQQVTLRCSPKSGHDTVSWYQQALGQGPQFIFQYYEEEERQRGNFPDRFSGHQFPNYSSELNVNALLLGDSALYLCASSTTGMNYGYTFGSGTRLTVV.

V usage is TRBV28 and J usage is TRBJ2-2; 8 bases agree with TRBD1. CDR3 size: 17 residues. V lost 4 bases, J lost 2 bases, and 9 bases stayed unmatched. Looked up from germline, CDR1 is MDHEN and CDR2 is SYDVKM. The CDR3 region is CASSSPSDRGNTGELFF. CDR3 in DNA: TGTGCCAGCAGTTCACCTTCAGACAGGGGAAACACCGGGGAGCTGTTTTTT.

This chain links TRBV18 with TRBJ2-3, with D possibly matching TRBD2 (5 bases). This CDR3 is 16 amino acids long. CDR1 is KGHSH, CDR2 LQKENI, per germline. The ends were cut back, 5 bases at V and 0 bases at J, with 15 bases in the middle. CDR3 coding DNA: TGTGCCAGCTCATCTCAGCGGCGGACTAGCACAGATACGCAGTATTTT. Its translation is CASSSQRRTSTDTQYF.

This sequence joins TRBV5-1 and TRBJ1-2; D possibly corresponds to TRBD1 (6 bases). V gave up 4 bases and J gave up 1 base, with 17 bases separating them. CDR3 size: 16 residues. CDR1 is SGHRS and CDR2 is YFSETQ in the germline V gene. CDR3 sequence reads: CASSPRTDLNNYGYTF. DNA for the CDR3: TGCGCCAGCAGCCCACGGACAGATCTAAATAACTATGGCTACACCTTC.

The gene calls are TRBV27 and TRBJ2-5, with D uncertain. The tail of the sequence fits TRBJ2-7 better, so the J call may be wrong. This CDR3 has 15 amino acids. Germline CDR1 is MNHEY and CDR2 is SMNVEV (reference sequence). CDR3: CASSFGAESSYEQYF. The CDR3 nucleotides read TGTGCCAGCAGTTTCGGCGCGGAGAGCTCCTACGAGCAGTACTTC.

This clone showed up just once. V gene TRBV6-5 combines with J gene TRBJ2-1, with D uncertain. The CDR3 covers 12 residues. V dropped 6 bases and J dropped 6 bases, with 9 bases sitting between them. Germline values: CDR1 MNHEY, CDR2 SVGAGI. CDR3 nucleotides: TGTGCCAGCAGCAAACTTGGCAATGAGCAGTTCTTC. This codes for CASSKLGNEQFF.

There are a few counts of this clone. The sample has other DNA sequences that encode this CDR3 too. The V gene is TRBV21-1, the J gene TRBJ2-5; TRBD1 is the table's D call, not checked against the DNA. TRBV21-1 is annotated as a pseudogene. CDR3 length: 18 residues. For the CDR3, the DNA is TGTGCCAGCAGCTACCCCCAGGGGGGGACAGGGAGTCGGGAGACCCAGTACTTC. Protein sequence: CASSYPQGGTGSRETQYF.

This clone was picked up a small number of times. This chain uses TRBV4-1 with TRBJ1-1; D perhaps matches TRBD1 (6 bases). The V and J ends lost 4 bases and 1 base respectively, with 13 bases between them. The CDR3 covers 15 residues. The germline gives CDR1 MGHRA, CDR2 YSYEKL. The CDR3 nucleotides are TGCGCCAGCAGCCTACAATCGACAGGGAACACTGAAGCTTTCTTT. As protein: CASSLQSTGNTEAFF.

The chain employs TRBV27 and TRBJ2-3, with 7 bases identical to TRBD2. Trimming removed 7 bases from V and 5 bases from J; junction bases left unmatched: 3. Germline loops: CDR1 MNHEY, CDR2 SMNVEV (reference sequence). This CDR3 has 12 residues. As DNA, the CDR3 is TGTGCCAGCAAGGCTAGCGGAGATACGCAGTATTTT. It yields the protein CASKASGDTQYF.

CDR3 loop: CASSITGSTEAFF. The CDR3 region has the DNA TGTGCCAGTAGCATCACAGGGAGCACTGAAGCTTTCTTT. The genes are TRBV19 and TRBJ1-1, with a possible D match to TRBD1 (6 bases). Trimming took off 6 bases at V and 4 bases at J, with 12 bases between the two ends. This CDR3 is 13 amino acids long. Germline V gene data show CDR1 as LNHDA and CDR2 as SQIVND (reference sequence). The full variable domain, in which reference TRBV19 and TRBJ1-1 provide the parts outside the CDR3, is DGGITQSPKYLFRKEGQNVTLSCEQNLNHDAMYWYRQDPGQGLRLIYYSQIVNDFQKGDIAEGYSVSREKKESFPLTVTSAQKNPTAFYLCASSITGSTEAFFGQGTRLTVV.

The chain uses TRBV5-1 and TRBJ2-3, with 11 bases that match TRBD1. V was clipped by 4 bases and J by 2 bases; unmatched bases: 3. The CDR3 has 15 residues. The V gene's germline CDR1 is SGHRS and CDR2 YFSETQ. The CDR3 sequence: CASSGGQGATDTQYF. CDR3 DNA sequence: TGCGCCAGCAGCGGAGGACAGGGGGCCACAGATACGCAGTATTTT.

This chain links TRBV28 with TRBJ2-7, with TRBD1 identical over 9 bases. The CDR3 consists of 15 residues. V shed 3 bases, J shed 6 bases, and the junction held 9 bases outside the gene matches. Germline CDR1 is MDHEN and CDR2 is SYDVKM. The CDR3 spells CASSLTGTGKTEQYF. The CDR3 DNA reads TGTGCCAGCAGTTTGACCGGGACAGGGAAAACCGAGCAGTACTTC.

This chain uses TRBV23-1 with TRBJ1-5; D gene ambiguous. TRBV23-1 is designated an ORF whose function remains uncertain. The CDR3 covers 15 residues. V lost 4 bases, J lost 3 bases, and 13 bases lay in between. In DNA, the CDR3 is TGCGCCAGCAGTCCCTCTGGGCGCCCCAATCAGCCCCAGCATTTT. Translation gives CASSPSGRPNQPQHF.

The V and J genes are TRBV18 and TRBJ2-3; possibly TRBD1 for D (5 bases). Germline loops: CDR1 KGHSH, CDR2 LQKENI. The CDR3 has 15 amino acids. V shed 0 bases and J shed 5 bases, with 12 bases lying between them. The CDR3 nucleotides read TGTGCCAGCTCACCACCGACCAGGGTGAAAGATACGCAGTATTTT. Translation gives CASSPPTRVKDTQYF.

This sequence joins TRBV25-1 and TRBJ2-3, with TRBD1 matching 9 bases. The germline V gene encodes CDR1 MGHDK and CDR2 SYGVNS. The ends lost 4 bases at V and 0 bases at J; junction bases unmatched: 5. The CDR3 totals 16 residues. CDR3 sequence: CASSGWDRASTDTQYF. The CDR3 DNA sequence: TGTGCCAGCAGTGGTTGGGACAGGGCTAGCACAGATACGCAGTATTTT.

As DNA, the CDR3 is TGTGCCAGCAGTTCGGGACAGGGAGGTGAAAAACTGTTTTTT. Its translation: CASSSGQGGEKLFF. This rearrangement joins TRBV27 to TRBJ1-4; 9 nucleotides line up with TRBD1. The germline gives CDR1 MNHEY, CDR2 SMNVEV (reference sequence). The CDR3 is 14 amino acids. Germline trimming cut 4 bases from V and 7 bases from J; bases unmatched to any gene: 4.

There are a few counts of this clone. CDR3: CASSLAGGISNQPQHF. The CDR3 DNA sequence: TGTGCCAGCAGCTTGGCGGGGGGTATCAGCAATCAGCCCCAGCATTTT. The chain carries TRBV5-6 and TRBJ1-5; D possibly corresponds to TRBD1 (5 bases). The V end lost 0 bases, the J end lost 1 base, and 11 bases lay between the germline ends. Germline-derived CDR1 and CDR2 are SGHDT and YYEEEE. CDR3 length equals 16 residues.

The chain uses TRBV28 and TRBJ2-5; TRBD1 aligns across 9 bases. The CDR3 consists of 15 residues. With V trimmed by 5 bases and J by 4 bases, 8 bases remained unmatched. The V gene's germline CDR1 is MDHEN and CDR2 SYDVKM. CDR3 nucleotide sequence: TGTGCCAGCAGTCCCGGGACAGGGTTCTTAGAGACCCAGTACTTC. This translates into CASSPGTGFLETQYF. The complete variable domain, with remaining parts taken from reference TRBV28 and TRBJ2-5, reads DVKVTQSSRYLVKRTGEKVFLECVQDMDHENMFWYRQDPGLGLRLIYFSYDVKMKEKGDIPEGYSVSREKKERFSLILESASTNQTSMYLCASSPGTGFLETQYFGPGTRLLVL.

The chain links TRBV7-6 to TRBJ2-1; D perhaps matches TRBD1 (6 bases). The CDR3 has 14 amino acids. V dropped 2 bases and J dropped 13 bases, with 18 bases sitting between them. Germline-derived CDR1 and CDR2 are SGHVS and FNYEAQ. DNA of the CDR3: TGTGCCAGCAGCTTAATGGGGGCAGGGCGGCGCCAGTTCTTC. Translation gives CASSLMGAGRRQFF.